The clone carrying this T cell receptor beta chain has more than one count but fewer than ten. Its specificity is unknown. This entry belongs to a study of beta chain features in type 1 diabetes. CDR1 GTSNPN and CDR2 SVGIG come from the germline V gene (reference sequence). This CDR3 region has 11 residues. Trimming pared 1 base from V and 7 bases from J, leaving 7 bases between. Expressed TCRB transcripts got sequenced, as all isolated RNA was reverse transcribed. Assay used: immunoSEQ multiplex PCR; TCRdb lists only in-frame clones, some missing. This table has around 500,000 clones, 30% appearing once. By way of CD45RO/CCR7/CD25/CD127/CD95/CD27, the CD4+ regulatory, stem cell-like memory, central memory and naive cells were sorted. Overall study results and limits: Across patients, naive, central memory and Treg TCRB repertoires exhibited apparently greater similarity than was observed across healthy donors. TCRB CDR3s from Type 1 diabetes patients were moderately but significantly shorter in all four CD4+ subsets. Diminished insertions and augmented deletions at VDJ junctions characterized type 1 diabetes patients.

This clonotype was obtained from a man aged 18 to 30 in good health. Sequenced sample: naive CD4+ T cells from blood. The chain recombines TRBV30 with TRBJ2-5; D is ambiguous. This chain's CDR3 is CAWSAGGTQYF. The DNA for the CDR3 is TGTGCCTGGAGTGCCGGCGGGACCCAGTACTTC.